This T cell receptor (beta chain) originates from a study of blood T cell repertoires in COVID-19. Study in general: COVID-19 samples, acute and convalescent, were from the United States, Italy and Spain. Nucleic acid was either cDNA or gDNA, and it came from T cells, B-cell-depleted T cells, or PBMCs.

Germline lookup yields CDR1 MNHNY and CDR2 SVGAGI (reference sequence). The CDR3 spans 14 residues. The V end lost 6 bases, the J end lost 1 base, and 11 bases lay between the germline ends. Original processing notes: Amplification from reference gene primers served as the basis for estimated nucleated cell counts. Only in-frame clones appear in the TCRdb table, and some are missing; sequencing was by immunoSEQ multiplex PCR. V, J and clone size reflect that table, while D and trimming were determined from the DNA. The repertoire has more than 150,000 clones, 80% to 85% of them found once; the top ten carry over 12%.

The chain joins TRBV6-6 to TRBJ2-3; a possible D gene is TRBD2 (6 bases). Sequences were obtained from peripheral blood. The sequence was collected from a man aged 18 to 30 with active or convalescent COVID-19. The CDR3 DNA reads TGTGCCAGCAGCAGGGAGGCCCGCACAGATACGCAGTATTTT. It codes for CASSREARTDTQYF.